This paragraph covers one T cell receptor beta chain sequence. This record belongs to a study of cytotoxic CD8 clonotypes in ibrutinib-treated CLL. The CDR3 is 18 amino acids. The V gene's germline CDR1 is KGHSH and CDR2 LQKENI. V shed 3 bases, J shed 6 bases, and the junction held 11 bases outside the gene matches. Assay: immunoSEQ multiplex PCR; the TCRdb copy retains only in-frame clones and omits some. The profile shows about 130,000 clones, around 84% of them singletons. The V call is TRBV18, the J call TRBJ2-3, with 14 bases lining up with TRBD2. This receptor was identified in a human donor with chronic lymphocytic leukemia. The sample here was PBMCs, taken after 24 months of ibrutinib treatment. The DNA of the CDR3 is TGTGCCAGCTCACCCGTTCGACTAGCGGGGGGGCCAGGGGATACGCAGTATTTT. Encoded protein: CASSPVRLAGGPGDTQYF. Drawing the rest from reference TRBV18 and TRBJ2-3, the complete variable domain is NAGVMQNPRHLVRRRGQEARLRCSPMKGHSHVYWYRQLPEEGLKFMVYLQKENIIDESGMPKERFSAEFPKEGPSILRIQQVVRGDSAAYFCASSPVRLAGGPGDTQYFGPGTRLTVL.